The 21 T cell receptor beta chains given below trace back to one sample, sequenced in a study of cytomegalovirus exposure and HLA in healthy donors (dated by TCRdb to 2017 to 2019). The library was produced with the immunoSEQ multiplex PCR assay. For the multiplex PCR, a mixture combining 60 forward primers for TCR Vbeta segments and 13 reverse primers for TCR Jbeta segments was used. The table was pulled from immuneACCESS by TCRdb, which kept in-frame rearrangements only. Such tables lose some clones; where checked, under half of the loss comes from unresolved V genes, and the rest has no known cause. For this sample there are roughly 110,000 clones; 76% appear just once. The top ten hold about 2.3% of the sample. Sequenced: PBMCs. The receptors here all came from a man younger than 35 in good health and CMV-seronegative.

The gene calls are TRBV6-5 and TRBJ1-1; 7 nucleotides agree with TRBD1. V was pared by 2 bases and J by 3 bases, with 0 bases of the junction left unmatched. Germline V lookup: CDR1 MNHEY, CDR2 SVGAGI. The CDR3 spans 13 residues. CDR3 nucleotides: TGTGCCAGCAGTTACGACAGGGACACTGAAGCTTTCTTT. Amino acids: CASSYDRDTEAFF.

The V gene is TRBV5-1, the J gene TRBJ1-2; D uncertain. CDR3 size: 14 residues. V was pared by 8 bases and J by 3 bases, with 17 bases between. The germline V gene has CDR1 SGHRS and CDR2 YFSETQ. The CDR3 bases are TGCGCCAGTTCAAGGGAGGGAGGTGACTATGGCTACACCTTC. Its translation is CASSREGGDYGYTF.

This clone was detected once. CDR3 nucleotides: TGTGCCAGTAGCCCCACAGGGATGAACACTGAAGCTTTCTTT. It is translated as CASSPTGMNTEAFF. V usage is TRBV19 and J usage is TRBJ1-1; tentatively, D is TRBD1 (6 bases). Germline loops: CDR1 LNHDA, CDR2 SQIVND (reference sequence). This CDR3 has 14 residues. Trimming pared 6 bases from V and 0 bases from J, leaving 11 bases between.

This chain uses TRBV11-1 with TRBJ2-7, with 9 bases lining up with TRBD1. Germline loops: CDR1 SGHAT, CDR2 FQDESV (reference sequence). The CDR3 runs 15 residues. V was pared by 1 base and J by 3 bases, with 4 bases of the junction left unmatched. The CDR3 coding sequence is TGTGCCAGCAGCTTAGGGACAGGGGCCCACTACGAGCAGTACTTC. The encoded protein is CASSLGTGAHYEQYF. Drawing the rest from reference TRBV11-1 and TRBJ2-7, the complete variable domain is EAEVAQSPRYKITEKSQAVAFWCDPISGHATLYWYRQILGQGPELLVQFQDESVVDDSQLPKDRFSAERLKGVDSTLKIQPAELGDSAMYLCASSLGTGAHYEQYFGPGTRLTVT.

The table lists this clone with a count of one. This chain links TRBV6-5 with TRBJ2-3; 9 bases align to TRBD2. Per germline, CDR1 MNHEY and CDR2 SVGAGI. V lost 2 bases and J lost 5; bases outside the gene matches: 5. The CDR3 is made up of 15 amino acids. CDR3 region: CASSYGPSGEDTQYF. Here the CDR3 DNA reads TGTGCCAGCAGTTACGGGCCTAGCGGGGAAGATACGCAGTATTTT.

This clone was counted a few times. The chain uses TRBV6-5 and TRBJ1-4, with TRBD1 as a possible D gene (5 bases). The CDR3 contains 16 residues. Deletions cut 0 bases from V and 4 bases from J, with 12 bases between. Looked up from germline, CDR1 is MNHEY and CDR2 is SVGAGI. CDR3 DNA sequence: TGTGCCAGCAGTTACTCGTTCCGACAGCTTAATGAAAAACTGTTTTTT. This gives the protein CASSYSFRQLNEKLFF.

The chain carries TRBV5-1 and TRBJ2-3; D remains ambiguous. CDR3 length: 17 residues. Germline CDR1 and CDR2: SGHRS and YFSETQ. The ends were cut back, 5 bases at V and 0 bases at J, with 19 bases in the middle. Here the CDR3 reads CASRPPLADTSTDTQYF. CDR3 nucleotides: TGCGCCAGCAGACCACCCCTCGCCGACACTAGCACAGATACGCAGTATTTT.

The chain is built from TRBV9 and TRBJ2-1; D possibly corresponds to TRBD1 (5 bases). V shed 1 base and J shed 9 bases, with 11 bases lying between them. There are 13 residues in the CDR3. Germline V gene data show CDR1 as SGDLS and CDR2 as YYNGEE. This CDR3 is CASSVFPQGEQFF. The DNA for the CDR3 is TGTGCCAGCAGCGTATTCCCTCAGGGTGAGCAGTTCTTC.

The gene calls are TRBV19 and TRBJ1-1, with D unresolved. Looked up from germline, CDR1 is LNHDA and CDR2 is SQIVND (reference sequence). Trimming stripped 3 bases from V and 7 bases from J, with 12 bases between. This CDR3 comprises 13 residues. CDR3 in amino acids: CASSIASAFEAFF. The CDR3 bases are TGTGCCAGTAGTATCGCCAGCGCTTTTGAAGCTTTCTTT.

This clone was seen repeatedly, ten times or more. V gene TRBV4-3 combines with J gene TRBJ2-3, with 13 bases aligning to TRBD2. The germline gives CDR1 LGHNA, CDR2 YSLEER. Trimming at V came to 2 bases and at J to 4 bases, leaving 0 bases not matched to a gene. The CDR3 has 15 amino acids. The CDR3, as DNA: TGCGCCAGCAGCCAAACTAGCGGGGGGGCAGATACGCAGTATTTT. This translates into CASSQTSGGADTQYF.

The chain recombines TRBV5-1 with TRBJ2-1, with TRBD2 matching 13 bases. Losses at the gene ends were 3 bases for V and 3 bases for J; bases not matched to a gene: 0. This CDR3 comprises 15 residues. The germline V gene encodes CDR1 SGHRS and CDR2 YFSETQ. CDR3 nucleotide sequence: TGCGCCAGCAGCTGGACTAGCGGGGGCTACAATGAGCAGTTCTTC. Translated, it gives CASSWTSGGYNEQFF.

V usage is TRBV19 and J usage is TRBJ1-4; tentative D call: TRBD1 (6 bases). Germline values: CDR1 LNHDA, CDR2 SQIVND (reference sequence). The CDR3 is 15 amino acids. The V gene lost 5 bases and the J gene lost 8 bases, with 18 bases spanning the gap. CDR3 coding DNA: TGTGCCAGTAGTCACCGGGACCTTAGGGGGGAAAAACTGTTTTTT. Translated: CASSHRDLRGEKLFF. Full variable domain (outside the CDR3, taken from reference TRBV19 and TRBJ1-4): DGGITQSPKYLFRKEGQNVTLSCEQNLNHDAMYWYRQDPGQGLRLIYYSQIVNDFQKGDIAEGYSVSREKKESFPLTVTSAQKNPTAFYLCASSHRDLRGEKLFFGSGTQLSVL.

By frequency in the sample, this clone is medium-sized. V usage is TRBV4-3 and J usage is TRBJ1-1; D remains unclear. V was cut by 4 bases and J by 2 bases, with 8 bases left in between. In germline, CDR1 is LGHNA, CDR2 YSLEER. CDR3 size: 13 residues. The CDR3 bases are TGCGCCAGCAGCCCTACAGAAAACACTGAAGCTTTCTTT. It specifies CASSPTENTEAFF.

This clone occurred once. The chain employs TRBV7-2 and TRBJ2-7, with D possibly matching TRBD2 (5 bases). Per germline, CDR1 SGHTA and CDR2 FQGNSA. V shed 6 bases and J shed 4 bases, with 13 bases lying between them. CDR3 length: 13 amino acids. The CDR3 DNA sequence: TGTGCCAGCAGTAGAGGGCCAACTTACGAGCAGTACTTC. This codes for CASSRGPTYEQYF.

V usage is TRBV7-2 and J usage is TRBJ2-7; 8 positions agree with TRBD1. Germline trimming cut 5 bases from V and 2 bases from J; bases unmatched to any gene: 8. The germline V gene encodes CDR1 SGHTA and CDR2 FQGNSA. The CDR3 length is 15 residues. Here the CDR3 reads CASSPSTGAAYEQYF. Written as DNA, the CDR3 is TGTGCCAGCAGCCCGTCGACAGGGGCAGCCTACGAGCAGTACTTC.

This clone appeared a few times. The chain couples TRBV7-9 to TRBJ1-4; D not certain. Germline CDR1 SEHNR, CDR2 FQNEAQ (reference sequence). This CDR3 has 14 residues. Trimming stripped 5 bases from V and 5 bases from J, with 12 bases between. CDR3 in DNA: TGTGCCAGCAGCCCATTAAACAGCAATGAAAAACTGTTTTTT. This encodes CASSPLNSNEKLFF. Supplemented by reference TRBV7-9 and TRBJ1-4, the full variable domain reads DTGVSQNPRHKITKRGQNVTFRCDPISEHNRLYWYRQTLGQGPEFLTYFQNEAQLEKSRLLSDRFSAERPKGSFSTLEIQRTEQGDSAMYLCASSPLNSNEKLFFGSGTQLSVL.

The rearrangement links TRBV29-1 to TRBJ2-7, with D possibly being TRBD1 (6 bases). Germline values: CDR1 SQVTM, CDR2 ANQGSEA. This CDR3 region has 13 residues. V was cut by 6 bases and J by 5 bases, with 17 bases left in between. CDR3: CSVWGQGSNEQYF. The CDR3, as DNA: TGCAGCGTCTGGGGACAAGGAAGCAACGAGCAGTACTTC.

This chain joins TRBV14 and TRBJ1-4, with D maybe TRBD1 (5 bases). Trimming took 6 bases from V and 5 from J, leaving 10 bases between them. Germline V gene sequence: CDR1 SGHDN, CDR2 FVKESK. The CDR3 spans 13 residues. The CDR3 coding sequence is TGTGCCAGCAGAGCCGGGGGAAATGAAAAACTGTTTTTT. Protein product: CASRAGGNEKLFF.

This rearrangement joins TRBV19 to TRBJ2-2; TRBD2 is a possible D gene (5 bases). Germline assignment: CDR1 LNHDA and CDR2 SQIVND (reference sequence). This CDR3 region has 14 residues. V was trimmed by 7 bases and J by 7 bases, leaving 16 bases between them. The CDR3 protein is CASTGEGQIGELFF. CDR3 nucleotide sequence: TGTGCCAGTACCGGGGAAGGTCAGATCGGGGAGCTGTTTTTT.

This clone was observed a handful of times. This chain uses TRBV4-3 with TRBJ2-1; TRBD2 matches 12 bases. Germline CDR1 and CDR2: LGHNA and YSLEER. J lost 7 bases, V lost 4 bases, and 14 bases had no gene match. The CDR3 has 18 amino acids. Here the CDR3 reads CASSPNPLAGGPWNEQFF. The CDR3, as DNA: TGCGCCAGCAGCCCAAACCCCCTAGCGGGGGGGCCATGGAATGAGCAGTTCTTC.

The V gene is TRBV29-1, the J gene TRBJ1-2; TRBD1 matches 7 bases. CDR3 size: 12 residues. The germline V gene has CDR1 SQVTM and CDR2 ANQGSEA. V lost 6 bases to trimming and J lost 4 bases; unmatched junction nucleotides: 5. CDR3 in DNA: TGCAGCGTCGAGACAGGGCTCTATGGCTACACCTTC. Translating it yields CSVETGLYGYTF.